A selection of T cell receptor beta chains follows, all from one sample in a study of blood T cell repertoires in COVID-19. Generated by immunoSEQ multiplex PCR, the TCRdb table keeps only in-frame clones and is missing some. The sample records around 150,000 clones, around 86% being singletons. The material sequenced was peripheral blood. The receptors were sampled from a man in his forties or fifties with active COVID-19. Each CDR3 is given with its conserved first and last residue. A D gene is named only where the DNA matches it firmly. Clone size, where shown, is once, few, many, or a class for clones that have expanded.

D: NA
J: TRBJ2-7
size: NA
V: TRBV19
CDR3: CASSIGPGRYEQYF
DNA: TGTGCCAGTAGTATAGGCCCAGGGAGGTACGAGCAGTACTTC

D: NA
J: TRBJ1-2
size: NA
V: TRBV2
CDR3: CASQLKWAIF
DNA: TGTGCCTCCCAACTGAAGTGGGCCATCTTC

D: TRBD2
J: TRBJ2-3
size: once
V: TRBV5-4
CDR3: CASSRTSGAPDTQYF
DNA: TGTGCCAGCAGCAGGACTAGTGGGGCTCCAGATACGCAGTATTTT

D: NA
J: TRBJ1-2
size: few
V: TRBV2
CDR3: CASSGEGKGYTF
DNA: TGTGCCAGCAGTGGGGAGGGTAAGGGCTACACCTTC

D: NA
J: TRBJ1-1
size: NA
V: TRBV2
CDR3: CASSVRGYTEAFF
DNA: TGTGCCAGCAGTGTGCGGGGGTACACTGAAGCTTTCTTT

D: TRBD1
J: TRBJ2-3
size: once
V: TRBV5-1
CDR3: CASGTASTDTQYF
DNA: TGCGCCAGCGGGACAGCTAGCACAGATACGCAGTATTTT

D: TRBD2
J: TRBJ2-7
size: once
V: TRBV7-9
CDR3: CASRPGLRYEQYF
DNA: TGTGCCAGCAGGCCGGGACTACGCTACGAGCAGTACTTC

D: NA
J: TRBJ2-6
size: NA
V: TRBV19
CDR3: CASSESGANVLTF
DNA: TGTGCCAGTAGCGAGTCTGGGGCCAACGTCCTGACTTTC

D: TRBD1
J: TRBJ2-1
size: NA
V: TRBV6-5
CDR3: CASSFRTGVGNEQFF
DNA: TGTGCCAGCAGTTTCCGGACAGGGGTTGGAAATGAGCAGTTCTTC

D: NA
J: TRBJ1-6
size: NA
V: TRBV7-2
CDR3: CASSLDWGTTPLHF
DNA: TGTGCCAGCAGCTTAGATTGGGGGACAACACCCCTCCACTTT

D: TRBD1
J: TRBJ2-5
size: NA
V: TRBV5-5
CDR3: CASSTGTAQETQYF
DNA: TGTGCCAGCAGCACCGGGACAGCTCAAGAGACCCAGTACTTC

D: NA
J: TRBJ1-3
size: NA
V: TRBV6-5
CDR3: CASSPRAGGNTIYF
DNA: TGTGCCAGCAGTCCTCGGGCGGGGGGAAACACCATATATTTT

D: NA
J: TRBJ1-6
size: NA
V: TRBV6-5
CDR3: CASSRKSSPLHF
DNA: TGTGCCAGCAGTCGAAAGAGTTCACCCCTCCACTTT

D: TRBD1
J: TRBJ1-2
size: once
V: TRBV4-1
CDR3: CASSRQGPANYGYTF
DNA: TGCGCCAGCAGCCGACAGGGGCCGGCGAACTATGGCTACACCTTC

D: TRBD2
J: TRBJ2-7
size: NA
V: TRBV7-9
CDR3: CASSLQRGVTYEQYF
DNA: TGTGCCAGCAGCTTACAGCGGGGGGTCACCTACGAGCAGTACTTC